This TCR beta chain is drawn from a study of T-cell reconstitution after alpha-beta-depleted transplantation in children (dated by TCRdb to about 2016). Turning to the overall study: Using TCR repertoire profiling, the study quantitatively followed how T-cell immune reconstitution unfolded in children after TCRalphabeta/CD19-depleted allogeneic hematopoietic cell transplantation. What the work shows at the level of the full study, not this receptor alone: The frequencies of hyperexpanded clones fell over the following months, and after one year, T-cell counts and TCRbeta diversity were mostly attributed to newly produced T cells. In some patients, high TCRbeta diversity at day 60 was attributed to recipient T cells and intrathymic progenitors that had survived conditioning. The apparently early alphabetaT-cell count recovery about two months after transplant was reportedly dependent on only several hundred rapidly expanded clones derived from non-depleted graft cells.

Explained via the paper, the treatment or condition label denotes: allogeneic hematopoietic cell transplantation with graft depleted of TCRalphabeta T cells and CD19 B cells. The children who served as transplant recipients had been given grafts of TCRalphabeta/CD19-depleted allogeneic hematopoietic cells. Libraries were built with PCR. Sequencing instrument: Illumina HiSeq 2500. Molecular barcoding was employed in the preparation of TCR libraries, with unique molecular identifiers being used to normalize TCRbeta repertoire quantification. Clones were called with MiXCR by TCRdb after fastp trimmed the public reads at Q25, and only in-frame beta chains were retained. When rows share a CDR3 protein, they turn into one entry using the most common DNA and genes. A total of about 150,000 distinct CDR3 sequences appear in this sample, around 10% of them only once. Roughly 13% of the sample comes from the top ten.

Trimming accounts for 11 bases at V and 0 bases at J, while the number of junction bases matched to no gene is 10. From cysteine to phenylalanine, the CDR3 is 15 amino acids long. The retained sequence is limited to the CDR3, 45 bases, with the frame set at the first base. This clonotype was recorded at least ten times. Its antigen has not been determined. No clone much larger than this one lies a single base away; base qualities are absent. This chain joins TRBV12-3 or TRBV12-4 to TRBJ1-3; TRBD1 lines up with 7 middle nucleotides. The source was PBMCs, collected before TCRalphabeta/CD19-depleted stem cell transplant. The receptor was isolated from a boy between 2 and 10 years old with acute myeloid leukemia, due to receive a stem cell transplant. The CDR3 region has the sequence CAPVGQGVSGNTIYF. The DNA sequence reads TGTGCCCCAGTAGGCCAGGGGGTCTCTGGAAACACCATATATTTT.